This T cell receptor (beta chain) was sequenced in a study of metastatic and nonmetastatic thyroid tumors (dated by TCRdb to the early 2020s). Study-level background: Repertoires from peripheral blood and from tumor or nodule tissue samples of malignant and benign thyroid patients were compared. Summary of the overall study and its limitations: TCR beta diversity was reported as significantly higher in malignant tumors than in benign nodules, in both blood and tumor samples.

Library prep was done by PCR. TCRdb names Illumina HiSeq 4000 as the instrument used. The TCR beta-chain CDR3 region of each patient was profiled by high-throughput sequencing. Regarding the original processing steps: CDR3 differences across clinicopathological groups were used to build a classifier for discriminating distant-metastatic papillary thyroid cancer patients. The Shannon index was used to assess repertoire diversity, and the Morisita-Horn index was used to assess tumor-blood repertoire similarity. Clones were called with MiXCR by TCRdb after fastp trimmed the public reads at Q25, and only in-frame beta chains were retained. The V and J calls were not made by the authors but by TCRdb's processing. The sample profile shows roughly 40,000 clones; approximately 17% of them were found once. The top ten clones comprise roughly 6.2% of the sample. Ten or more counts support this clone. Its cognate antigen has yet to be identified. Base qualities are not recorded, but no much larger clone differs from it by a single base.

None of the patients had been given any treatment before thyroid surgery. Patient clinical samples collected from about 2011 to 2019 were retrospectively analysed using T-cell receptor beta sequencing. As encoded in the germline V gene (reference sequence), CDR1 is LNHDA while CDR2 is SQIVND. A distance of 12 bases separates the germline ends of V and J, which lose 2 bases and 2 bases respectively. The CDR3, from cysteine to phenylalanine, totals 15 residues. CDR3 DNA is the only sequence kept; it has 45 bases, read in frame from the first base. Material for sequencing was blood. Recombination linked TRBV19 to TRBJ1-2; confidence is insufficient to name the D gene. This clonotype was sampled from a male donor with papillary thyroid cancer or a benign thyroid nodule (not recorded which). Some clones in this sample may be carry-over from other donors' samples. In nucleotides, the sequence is TGTGCCAGTAGTATACCGCAGGAGATCAACTATGGCTACACCTTC. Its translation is CASSIPQEINYGYTF.